These T cell receptor beta chains were read from a single sample in a study of blood T cell repertoires in COVID-19. Assay: immunoSEQ multiplex PCR; the TCRdb copy retains only in-frame clones and omits some. The table shows 30,000 to 35,000 clones, with 85% occurring only once. The specimen sequenced was peripheral blood. Receptor source: a human donor with acute or convalescent COVID-19. The donor label of this sample is uncertain. The CDR3 runs from the conserved cysteine through the conserved F or W. D genes are given only for firm matches. Clone size is shown for a subset of rows, as once, few, many or a class of expanded clone.

j_call	d_call	v_call	clone_size	cdr3_nt	cdr3_aa
TRBJ1-2	.	TRBV12-3/TRBV12-4	.	TGTGCCAGCAACCCCGGACAGAACTATGGCTACACCTTC	CASNPGQNYGYTF
TRBJ1-1	.	TRBV28	.	TGTGCCAGCAGTTTGCGGCTTTCCTCAGCCACTGAAGCTTTCTTT	CASSLRLSSATEAFF
TRBJ2-2	TRBD2	TRBV6-2/TRBV6-3	.	TGTGCCAGCAGTTACTCGGGGGGGACCGGGGAGCTGTTTTTT	CASSYSGGTGELFF
TRBJ2-7	.	TRBV11-2	.	TGTGCCAGCAGCCGTACCTACGAGCAGTACTTC	CASSRTYEQYF
TRBJ1-5	.	TRBV21-1	.	TGTGCCAGCAGCCCCAGGGGAGGACAGGGAAACGGTCAGCCCCAGCATTTT	CASSPRGGQGNGQPQHF
TRBJ2-3	.	TRBV6-1	.	TGTGCCAGCGGTGGAGGGGGCCTAGGAAATACGCAGTATTTT	CASGGGGLGNTQYF
TRBJ2-3	.	TRBV7-9	.	TGTGCCAGCAGCCCTCCGGGGATTTCGACAGATACGCAGTATTTT	CASSPPGISTDTQYF
TRBJ2-1	.	TRBV7-9	.	TGTGCCAGCAGCTTGTCTAGTCGGGAGCAGTTCTTC	CASSLSSREQFF
TRBJ1-4	TRBD1	TRBV2	few	TGTGCCAGCAGCCCAACCCGACAGGGATTACGCGGAAAACTGTTTTTT	CASSPTRQGLRGKLFF
TRBJ1-4	.	TRBV5-6	.	TGTGCCAGCAGCCGGGGGTCAGCTAATGAAAAACTGTTTTTT	CASSRGSANEKLFF
TRBJ1-4	TRBD1	TRBV2	.	TGTGCCAGCATTACAACAGGGGGAGCTAATGAAAAACTGTTTTTT	CASITTGGANEKLFF
TRBJ2-7	TRBD2	TRBV5-6	.	TGTGCCAGCAGCCTGGGGGGGGTGCCCGTCAACGAGCAGTACTTC	CASSLGGVPVNEQYF
TRBJ2-7	.	TRBV6-2/TRBV6-3	.	TGTGCCAGCAGCTCCAGGGGTTTTGGGTACGAGCAGTACTTC	CASSSRGFGYEQYF
TRBJ1-1	.	TRBV27	.	TGTGCCAGCAGTTTTGTCGGGGATGTTGAAGCTTTCTTT	CASSFVGDVEAFF
TRBJ2-2	.	TRBV2	.	TGTGCCAGCACACAGGCGTACACCGGGGAGCTGTTTTTT	CASTQAYTGELFF
TRBJ1-6	TRBD1	TRBV10-3	.	TGTGCCATCAGTGGGGACAGGGAGGCTTCACCCCTCCACTTT	CAISGDREASPLHF
TRBJ1-2	.	TRBV6-6	.	TGTGCCAGCCGACTTAGTGACTATGGCTACACCTTC	CASRLSDYGYTF
TRBJ1-2	.	TRBV19	.	TGTGCCAGTAGCCGACAGTTAAACGGCTACACCTTC	CASSRQLNGYTF
TRBJ1-4	.	TRBV27	.	TGTGCCAGCAGTAAAAGGGGGGGGAACGAAAAACTGTTTTTT	CASSKRGGNEKLFF
TRBJ1-2	TRBD1	TRBV7-2	.	TGTGCCAGCAGCTTTTACGACAGGGGGCTTGGCTACACCTTC	CASSFYDRGLGYTF
TRBJ2-2	.	TRBV27	few	TGTGCCAGCATTGAGCCCAACACCGGGGAGCTGTTTTTT	CASIEPNTGELFF
TRBJ1-4	TRBD1	TRBV11-3	.	TGTGCCAGCAGCTTAGGCACGGGACAGCTTAATGAAAAACTGTTTTTT	CASSLGTGQLNEKLFF
TRBJ1-5	.	TRBV7-2	.	TGTGCCAGCAGCTCTCAGACAGATCAGCCCCAGCATTTT	CASSSQTDQPQHF
TRBJ2-3	.	TRBV7-2	.	TGTGCCAGCAGCTTTTATAGGGGGTCTAGAGATACGCAGTATTTT	CASSFYRGSRDTQYF
TRBJ1-2	.	TRBV9	.	TGTGCCAGCAGCGCCCATTTAACAGGTCCTAGCGCTAACTATGGCTACACCTTC	CASSAHLTGPSANYGYTF
TRBJ2-5	TRBD1	TRBV10-1	.	TGCGCCAGCAGTGAGTTCACAGGGGGCTCTAAGGAGACCCAGTACTTC	CASSEFTGGSKETQYF
TRBJ1-6	.	TRBV6-6	.	TGTGCCAGCAGTTACTCGGAGGGGAACTCACCCCTCCACTTT	CASSYSEGNSPLHF
TRBJ1-1	.	TRBV7-9	.	TGTGCCAGCAGCTCAACGGGTTTGATGAACACTGAAGCTTTCTTT	CASSSTGLMNTEAFF
TRBJ1-2	.	TRBV7-9	.	TGTGCCAGCAGCTCGGGGGGCGTTCATGGCTACACCTTC	CASSSGGVHGYTF
TRBJ2-1	TRBD2	TRBV2	.	TGTGCCAGCAGCCGGACTAGCGGGAAGGATGAGCAGTTCTTC	CASSRTSGKDEQFF
TRBJ1-4	.	TRBV2	.	TGTGCCAGCAGTGTCCGGAGTGCCGCGACCGCCGAAAAACTGTTTTTT	CASSVRSAATAEKLFF
TRBJ1-2	.	TRBV6-6	.	TGTGCCAGCAGTTACCCGGAACAGACAGGCGACTATGGCTACACCTTC	CASSYPEQTGDYGYTF
TRBJ1-2	.	TRBV19	once	TGTGCCAGTAGTATATTCCCCGGGGGACTTAACTATGGCTACACCTTC	CASSIFPGGLNYGYTF
TRBJ1-1	.	TRBV5-4	.	TGTGCCAGCAGCAATCCCGGGACACTGAACACTGAAGCTTTCTTT	CASSNPGTLNTEAFF
TRBJ1-2	TRBD1	TRBV7-2	few	TGTGCCAGCAGCTTAGGCCATCCCCCGGGACAGGGAGGCCATGGCTACACCTTC	CASSLGHPPGQGGHGYTF
TRBJ2-1	.	TRBV2	.	TGTGCCAGCAGTCGCCTGGAACTAAATGAGCAGTTCTTC	CASSRLELNEQFF
TRBJ1-5	.	TRBV15	once	TGTGCCACCAGCAGAGATCAGGTCCAGCCCCAGCATTTT	CATSRDQVQPQHF
TRBJ2-2	TRBD2	TRBV6-6	.	TGTGCCAGCAGTTACTACAAAGGGGAGGGCACCGGGGAGCTGTTTTTT	CASSYYKGEGTGELFF
TRBJ1-5	.	TRBV25-1	.	TGTGCCAGCAGTGACGGCAGCGTCAGGCCCCAGCATTTT	CASSDGSVRPQHF
TRBJ1-6	TRBD1	TRBV28	.	TGTGCCAGCAGCCCGGACAGGAGCTCCTATAATTCACCCCTCCACTTT	CASSPDRSSYNSPLHF
TRBJ1-1	TRBD1	TRBV4-2	.	TGTGCCAGCAGCCTTCGACAGGGTGTCACTGAAGCTTTCTTT	CASSLRQGVTEAFF
TRBJ2-7	TRBD1	TRBV19	.	TGTGCCAGTAGTGCTCTACAGGGGTACGAGCAGTACTTC	CASSALQGYEQYF
TRBJ1-2	.	TRBV18	.	TGTGCCAGCTCACCAGGACAGACTAACTATGGCTACACCTTC	CASSPGQTNYGYTF
TRBJ2-1	TRBD2	TRBV7-9	.	TGTGCCAGCAGCTCCTGGACTAGCGGGAACAATGAGCAGTTCTTC	CASSSWTSGNNEQFF
TRBJ2-2	TRBD1	TRBV27	.	TGTGCCAGCAGATCAGGGGGCAGGGAGCTGTTTTTT	CASRSGGRELFF
TRBJ1-1	.	TRBV21-1	.	TGTGCCAGCAGCAAATGCGATGTGAGACAGGGGGACACTGAAGCTTTCTTT	CASSKCDVRQGDTEAFF
TRBJ1-5	TRBD1	TRBV6-6	.	TGTGCCAGCAGATTGGGACAGGGTTCTATGGCCCAGCATTTT	CASRLGQGSMAQHF
TRBJ1-2	.	TRBV4-1	.	TGCGCCAGCAGCCAAGGTGGAGGAGGCGGCTACACCTTC	CASSQGGGGGYTF
TRBJ1-1	.	TRBV4-2	.	TGTGCCAGCAGCCAAGATAAGGTCGGAGGGGTCCCGGGGTGGCAGCGGGCTTTCTTT	CASSQDKVGGVPGWQRAFF
TRBJ2-7	TRBD2	TRBV7-3	.	TGTGCCAGCAGCTTCGGACTAGCTGTGTTCGAGCAGTACTTC	CASSFGLAVFEQYF
TRBJ1-2	.	TRBV6-5	once	TGTGCCAGCAGTTACTCGATCTTAGTTAACGGCTACACCTTC	CASSYSILVNGYTF
TRBJ1-1	.	TRBV7-9	.	TGTGCCAGCAGCTCCCCCGGGGGGGAGACTGAAGCTTTCTTT	CASSSPGGETEAFF
TRBJ2-1	TRBD2	TRBV29-1	.	TGCAGTTCAGATAACGCGGGCGGGGGCAATGAGCAGTTCTTC	CSSDNAGGGNEQFF
TRBJ2-1	.	TRBV24-1	.	TGTGCCACCAGTAGCGGCACCTACAATGAGCAGTTCTTC	CATSSGTYNEQFF
TRBJ1-6	.	TRBV7-9	.	TGTGCCAGCAGAGCCAACAGGGATATTAGTTCACCCCTCCACTTT	CASRANRDISSPLHF
TRBJ2-2	.	TRBV19	.	TGTGCCAGTAGCTTAGCGGTCAACACCGGGGAGCTGTTTTTT	CASSLAVNTGELFF
TRBJ2-2	TRBD2	TRBV7-2	.	TGTGCCAGCAGCCAGGGGCTTTGGAGCGGGAGAGCGGGGGAGCTGTTTTTT	CASSQGLWSGRAGELFF